Here is one T cell receptor (beta chain) with its context. Antigen: not known. This specimen comes from a study of T cell responses to AZD1222 COVID-19 vaccine. This CDR3 is 16 amino acids long. V gave up 4 bases and J gave up 1 base, with 15 bases separating them. The V gene's germline CDR1 is SGHRS and CDR2 YFSETQ. Points from the study as a whole: Donors, mostly white British, included more females; clonal diversity was possibly underestimated. Spike-specific TCR breadth and depth rose after two AZD1222 doses. Sampled repertoires all dated from after the peak T cell response.

Profiling relied on immunoSEQ multiplex PCR, and the TCRdb table lists in-frame clones only, not all of them. The sample lists about 120,000 clones; 88% were seen once. The receptor's source is an adult in good health. This chain uses TRBV5-1 with TRBJ1-3; tentatively, D is TRBD1 (5 bases). Sequencing used peripheral blood, obtained on day 0 of MenACWY control vaccination. This CDR3 is CASSLGTGPSGNTIYF. The CDR3 coding sequence is TGCGCCAGCAGCCTCGGGACGGGCCCTTCTGGAAACACCATATATTTT.